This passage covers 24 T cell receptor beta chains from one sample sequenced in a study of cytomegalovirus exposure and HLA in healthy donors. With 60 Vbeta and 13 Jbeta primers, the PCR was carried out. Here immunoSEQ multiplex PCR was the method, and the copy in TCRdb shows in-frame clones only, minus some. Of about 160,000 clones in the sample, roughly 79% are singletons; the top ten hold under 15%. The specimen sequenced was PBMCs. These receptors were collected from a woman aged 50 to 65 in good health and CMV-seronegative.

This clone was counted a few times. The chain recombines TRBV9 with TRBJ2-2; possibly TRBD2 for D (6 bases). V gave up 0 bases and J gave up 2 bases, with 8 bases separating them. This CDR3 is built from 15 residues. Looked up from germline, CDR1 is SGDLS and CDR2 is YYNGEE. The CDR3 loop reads CASSVELANTGELFF. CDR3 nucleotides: TGTGCCAGCAGCGTAGAACTAGCCAACACCGGGGAGCTGTTTTTT.

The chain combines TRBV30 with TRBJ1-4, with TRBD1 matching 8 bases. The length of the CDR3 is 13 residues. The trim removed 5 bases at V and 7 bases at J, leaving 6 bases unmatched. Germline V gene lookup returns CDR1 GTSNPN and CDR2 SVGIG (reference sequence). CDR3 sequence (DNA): TGTGCCTGGGGGACGACAGGGGCTGAAAAACTGTTTTTT. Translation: CAWGTTGAEKLFF.

The CDR3: CASSDGTPVQETQYF. The CDR3 bases are TGCGCCAGCAGCGACGGGACACCGGTGCAAGAGACCCAGTACTTC. J is TRBJ2-5 and V is TRBV5-1; tentatively, D is TRBD1 (6 bases). Germline CDR1 and CDR2: SGHRS and YFSETQ. V lost 4 bases and J 2 bases, leaving 15 bases between the germline ends. The CDR3 is 15 amino acids.

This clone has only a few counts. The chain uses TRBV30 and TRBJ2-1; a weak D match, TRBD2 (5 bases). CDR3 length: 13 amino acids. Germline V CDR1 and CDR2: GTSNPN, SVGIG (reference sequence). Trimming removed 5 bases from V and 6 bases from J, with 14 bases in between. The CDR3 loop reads CAWGLVGINEQFF. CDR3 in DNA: TGTGCCTGGGGACTGGTGGGCATCAATGAGCAGTTCTTC.

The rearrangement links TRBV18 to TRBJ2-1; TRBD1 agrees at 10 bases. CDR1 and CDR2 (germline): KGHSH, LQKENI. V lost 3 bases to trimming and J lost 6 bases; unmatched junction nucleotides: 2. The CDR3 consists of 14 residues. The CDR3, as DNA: TGTGCCAGCTCACCGGGACAGGGGTTCAATGAGCAGTTCTTC. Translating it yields CASSPGQGFNEQFF.

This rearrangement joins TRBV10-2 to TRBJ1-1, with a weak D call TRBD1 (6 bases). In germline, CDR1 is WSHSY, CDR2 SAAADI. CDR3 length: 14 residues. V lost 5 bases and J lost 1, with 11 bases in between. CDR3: CASSYRERNTEAFF. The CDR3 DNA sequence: TGCGCCAGCAGTTACAGGGAGAGGAACACTGAAGCTTTCTTT.

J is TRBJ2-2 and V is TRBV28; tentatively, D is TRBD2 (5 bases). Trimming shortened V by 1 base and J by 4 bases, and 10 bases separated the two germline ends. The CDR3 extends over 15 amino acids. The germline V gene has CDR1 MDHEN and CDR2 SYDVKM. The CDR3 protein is CASSLLDRGTGELFF. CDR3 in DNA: TGTGCCAGCAGTTTATTGGATCGGGGCACCGGGGAGCTGTTTTTT. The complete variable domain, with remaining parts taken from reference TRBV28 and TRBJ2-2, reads DVKVTQSSRYLVKRTGEKVFLECVQDMDHENMFWYRQDPGLGLRLIYFSYDVKMKEKGDIPEGYSVSREKKERFSLILESASTNQTSMYLCASSLLDRGTGELFFGEGSRLTVL.

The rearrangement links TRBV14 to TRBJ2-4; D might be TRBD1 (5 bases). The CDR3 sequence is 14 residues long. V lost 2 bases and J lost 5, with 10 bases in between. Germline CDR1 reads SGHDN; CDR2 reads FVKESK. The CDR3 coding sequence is TGTGCCAGCAGCCAATGGGGCAGAGAAAACATTCAGTACTTC. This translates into CASSQWGRENIQYF.

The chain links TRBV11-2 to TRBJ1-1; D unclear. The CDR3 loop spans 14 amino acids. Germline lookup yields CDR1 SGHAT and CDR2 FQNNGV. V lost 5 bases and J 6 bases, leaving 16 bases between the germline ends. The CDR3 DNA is TGTGCCAGCAGCCAAAGTCCGGGTGGAGCTGAAGCTTTCTTT. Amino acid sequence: CASSQSPGGAEAFF.

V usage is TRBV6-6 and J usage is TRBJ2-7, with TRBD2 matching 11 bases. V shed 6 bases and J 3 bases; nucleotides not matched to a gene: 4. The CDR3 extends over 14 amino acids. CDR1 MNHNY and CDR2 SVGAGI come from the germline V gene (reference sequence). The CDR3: CASSKGLAVYEQYF. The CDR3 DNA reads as TGTGCCAGCAGCAAGGGACTAGCGGTCTACGAGCAGTACTTC.

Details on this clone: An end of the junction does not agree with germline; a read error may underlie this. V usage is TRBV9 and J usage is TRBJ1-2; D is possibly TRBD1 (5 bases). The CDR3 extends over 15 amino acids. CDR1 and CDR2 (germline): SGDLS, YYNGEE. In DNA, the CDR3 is TGTGCCAGCAGCGTAGACAGGAGTACTAACTATGGCTGCACCTTC. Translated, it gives CASSVDRSTNYGCTF.

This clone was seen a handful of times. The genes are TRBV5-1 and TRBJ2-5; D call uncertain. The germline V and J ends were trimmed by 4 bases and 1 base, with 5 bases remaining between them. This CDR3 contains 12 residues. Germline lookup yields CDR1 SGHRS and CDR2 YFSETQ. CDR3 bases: TGCGCCAGCAGCCGGAGCCAAGAGACCCAGTACTTC. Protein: CASSRSQETQYF.

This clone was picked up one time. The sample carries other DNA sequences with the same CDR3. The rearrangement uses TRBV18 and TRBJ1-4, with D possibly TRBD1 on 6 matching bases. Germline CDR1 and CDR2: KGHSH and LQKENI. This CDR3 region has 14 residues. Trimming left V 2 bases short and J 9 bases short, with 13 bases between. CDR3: CASSPDGGAQKLFF. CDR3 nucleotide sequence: TGTGCCAGCTCACCAGATGGGGGCGCACAAAAACTGTTTTTT.

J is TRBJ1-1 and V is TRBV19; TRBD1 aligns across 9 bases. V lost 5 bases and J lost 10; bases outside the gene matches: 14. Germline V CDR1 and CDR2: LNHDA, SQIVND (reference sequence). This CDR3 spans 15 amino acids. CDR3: CASSVIRDRASGAFF. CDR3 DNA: TGTGCCAGTAGTGTAATCCGGGACAGGGCGTCTGGAGCTTTCTTT.

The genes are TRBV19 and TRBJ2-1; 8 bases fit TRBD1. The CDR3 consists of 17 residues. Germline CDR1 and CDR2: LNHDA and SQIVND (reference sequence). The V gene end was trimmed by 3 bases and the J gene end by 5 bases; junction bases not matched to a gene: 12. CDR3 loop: CASSILHRGAINNEQFF. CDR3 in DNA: TGTGCCAGTAGTATCTTACACAGGGGGGCGATAAACAATGAGCAGTTCTTC. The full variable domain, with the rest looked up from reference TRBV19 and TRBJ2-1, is DGGITQSPKYLFRKEGQNVTLSCEQNLNHDAMYWYRQDPGQGLRLIYYSQIVNDFQKGDIAEGYSVSREKKESFPLTVTSAQKNPTAFYLCASSILHRGAINNEQFFGPGTRLTVL.

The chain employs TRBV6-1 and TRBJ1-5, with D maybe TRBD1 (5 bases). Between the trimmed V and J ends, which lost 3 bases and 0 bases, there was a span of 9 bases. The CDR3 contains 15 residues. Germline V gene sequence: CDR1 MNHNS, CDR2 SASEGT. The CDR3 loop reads CASSETVYSNQPQHF. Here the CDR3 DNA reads TGTGCCAGCAGTGAGACAGTTTATAGCAATCAGCCCCAGCATTTT.

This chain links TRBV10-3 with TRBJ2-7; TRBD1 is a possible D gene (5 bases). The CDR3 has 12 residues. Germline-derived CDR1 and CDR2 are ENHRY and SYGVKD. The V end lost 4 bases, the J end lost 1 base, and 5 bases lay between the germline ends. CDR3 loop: CAISGQSYEQYF. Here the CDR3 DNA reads TGTGCCATCAGTGGACAGTCCTACGAGCAGTACTTC.

The CDR3 region has the DNA TGTGCCAGCAGCCCGACGGGGGGTTCCACAGATACGCAGTATTTT. Protein: CASSPTGGSTDTQYF. The V and J genes are TRBV5-6 and TRBJ2-3; 7 nucleotides line up with TRBD2. There are 15 residues in the CDR3. Germline V gene data show CDR1 as SGHDT and CDR2 as YYEEEE. The V gene end was trimmed by 4 bases and the J gene end by 2 bases; junction bases not matched to a gene: 7.

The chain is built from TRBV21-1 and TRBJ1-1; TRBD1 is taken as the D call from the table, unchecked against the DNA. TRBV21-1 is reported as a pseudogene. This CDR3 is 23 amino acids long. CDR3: CASIPGRRTGIWRGNLGNTEAFF. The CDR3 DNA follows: TGTGCCAGCATTCCTGGAAGGAGGACAGGGATTTGGAGGGGGAACTTGGGGAACACTGAAGCTTTCTTT.

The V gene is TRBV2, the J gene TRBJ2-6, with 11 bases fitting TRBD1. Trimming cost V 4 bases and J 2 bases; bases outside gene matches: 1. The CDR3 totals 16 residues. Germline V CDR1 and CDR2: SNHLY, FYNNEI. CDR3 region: CASSVDRGPGANVLTF. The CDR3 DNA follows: TGTGCCAGCAGTGTGGACAGGGGGCCTGGGGCCAACGTCCTGACTTTC.

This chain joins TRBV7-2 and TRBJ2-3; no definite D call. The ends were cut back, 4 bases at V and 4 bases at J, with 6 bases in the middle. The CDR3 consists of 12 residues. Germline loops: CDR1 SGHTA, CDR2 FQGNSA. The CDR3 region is CASSYYPDTQYF. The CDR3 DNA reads TGTGCCAGCAGCTACTATCCAGATACGCAGTATTTT.

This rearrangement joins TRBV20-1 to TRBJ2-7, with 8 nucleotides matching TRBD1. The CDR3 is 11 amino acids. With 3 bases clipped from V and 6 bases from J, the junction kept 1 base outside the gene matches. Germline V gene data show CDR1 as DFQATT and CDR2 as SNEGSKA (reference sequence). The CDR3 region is CSARTGAEQYF. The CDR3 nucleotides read TGCAGTGCTAGGACAGGGGCCGAGCAGTACTTC.

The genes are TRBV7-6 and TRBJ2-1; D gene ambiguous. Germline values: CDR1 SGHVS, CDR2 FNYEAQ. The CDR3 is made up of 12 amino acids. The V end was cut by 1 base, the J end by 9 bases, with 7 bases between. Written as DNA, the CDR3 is TGTGCCAGCAGCTTAGATAGAGTTGAGCAGTTCTTC. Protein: CASSLDRVEQFF.

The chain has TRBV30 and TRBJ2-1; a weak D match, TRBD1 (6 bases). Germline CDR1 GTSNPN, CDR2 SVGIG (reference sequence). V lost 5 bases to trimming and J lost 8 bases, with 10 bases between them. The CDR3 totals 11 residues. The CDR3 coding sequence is TGTGCCTGGGCCAGGGGTTATGAGCAGTTCTTC. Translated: CAWARGYEQFF. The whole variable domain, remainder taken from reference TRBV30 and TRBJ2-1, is SQTIHQWPATLVQPVGSPLSLECTVEGTSNPNLYWYRQAAGRGLQLLFYSVGIGQISSEVPQNLSASRPQDRQFILSSKKLLLSDSGFYLCAWARGYEQFFGPGTRLTVL.